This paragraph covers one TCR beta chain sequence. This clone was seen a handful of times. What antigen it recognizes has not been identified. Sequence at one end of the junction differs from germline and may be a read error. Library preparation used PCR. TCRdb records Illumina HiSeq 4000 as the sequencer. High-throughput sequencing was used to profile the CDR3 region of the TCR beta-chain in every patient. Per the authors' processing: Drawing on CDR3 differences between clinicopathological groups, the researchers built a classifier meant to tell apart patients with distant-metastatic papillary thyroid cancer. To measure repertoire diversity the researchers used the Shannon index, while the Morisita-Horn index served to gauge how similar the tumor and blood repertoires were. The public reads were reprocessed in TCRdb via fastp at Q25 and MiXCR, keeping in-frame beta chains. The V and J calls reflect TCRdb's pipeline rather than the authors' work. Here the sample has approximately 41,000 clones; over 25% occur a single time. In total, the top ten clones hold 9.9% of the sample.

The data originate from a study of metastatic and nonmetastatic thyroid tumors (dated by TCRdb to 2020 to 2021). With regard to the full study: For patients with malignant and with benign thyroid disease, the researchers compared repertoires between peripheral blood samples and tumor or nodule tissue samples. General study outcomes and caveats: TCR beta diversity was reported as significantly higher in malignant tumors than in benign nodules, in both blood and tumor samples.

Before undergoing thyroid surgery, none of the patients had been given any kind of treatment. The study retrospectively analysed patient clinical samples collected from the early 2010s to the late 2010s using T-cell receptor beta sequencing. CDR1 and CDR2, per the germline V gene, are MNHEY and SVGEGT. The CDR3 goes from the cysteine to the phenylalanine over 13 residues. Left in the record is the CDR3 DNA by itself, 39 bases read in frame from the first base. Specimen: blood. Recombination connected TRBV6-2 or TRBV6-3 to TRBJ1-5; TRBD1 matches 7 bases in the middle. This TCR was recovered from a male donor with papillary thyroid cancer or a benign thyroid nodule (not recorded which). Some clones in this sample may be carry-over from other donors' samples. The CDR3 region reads CASERGRGQPKHF. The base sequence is TGTGCCAGCGAGAGGGGGCGCGGTCAGCCCAAGCATTTT.